Listed here is a single TCR beta chain. Its antigen is still unknown. No base quality information exists; no much larger clone differs at one position. For the CD8 naive samples, CD45RO-negative cells were positively selected for CCR7, yielding a CD45RA+CCR7+ population from which TemRA cells were excluded. The donors were healthy, HIV-negative adults who had no recently reported acute infections or vaccinations. All donors were Caucasian adults living in Nashville, Tennessee, USA. After blood collection by leukapheresis, PBMCs were isolated using Ficoll-Histopaque density gradient centrifugation and then cryopreserved in the vapor phase of liquid nitrogen. Purity and quantity of every magnetically sorted T cell population were checked by analytical flow cytometry. Each sorted fraction had its genomic DNA isolated and then quantified by UV absorbance on a Nanodrop 2000c. Using the deep immunoSEQ assay, TCR CDR3 regions were amplified from genomic DNA by multiplex PCR. Extracted genomic DNA from each cell subset was distributed evenly across all wells of several immunoSEQ 96-well plates, and each plate was treated as a replicate. For sorted subsets, each replicate PCR was loaded with around 220 ng genomic DNA, equivalent to 30,000 or so T cell genomes. Purified libraries were measured with a Qubit 3.0 fluorometer, size-checked on a Bioanalyzer 2100, and measured again with the KAPA Library Quantification kit. Every immunoSEQ 96-well plate was sequenced on a dedicated single-read 150-cycle Illumina NextSeq 550 flow cell. The published analysis was carried out like this. The immunoSEQ output contained only junctional sequences without quality scores, so filtering could not match that applied to full-length reads. To assign V/J genes and CDR3, sequences were annotated against IMGT germline references using PyIR, a Python wrapper for IgBLAST v1.9. Reads with weak V/J assignments (E-value above 1e-6), missing CDR3, stop codons, out-of-frame junctions, or ambiguous translated residues were removed. V3J clonotypes were defined as sequences sharing the same inferred V gene, J gene, and CDR3 amino acid sequence. Percentage overlap between repertoires was computed as shared unique clonotypes divided by the size of the smaller repertoire. RTK rarefaction, the Chao1 estimator, and Recon v2.1 estimates of unobserved clonotypes were used to assess repertoire richness. OLGA was used to compute generation probabilities for all TCRbeta clonotypes that the gDNA method yielded from four donors. TCRdb retrieved this table from immuneACCESS and kept in-frame rearrangements only. Not all clones are present; in checked studies, unresolved V genes account for under half, and no reason is known for the remainder. Clonal size and the V and J genes are those of that table, whereas D and trimming came from the DNA. In all, the sample holds nearly 2 million clones, and around 96% of those were seen once. Under 1.5% of the sample rests with the top ten.

Per the germline V gene, SGHTA is the CDR1 and FQGNSA is the CDR2. The CDR3 spans 14 residues, from the cysteine through the phenylalanine. The sequence is cut down to CDR3 DNA, 42 bases in frame from base 1. The germline V end is reduced by 6 bases and the J end by 1 base; junction bases left unmatched: 0. This sample stems from a study of shared clonotypes between healthy human individuals (dated by TCRdb to the early 2020s). Regarding the complete study: The cohort comprised a couple of women and a few men aged 18 to 49 years. For each donor, CD4 naive and CD4 memory were each run on three plates, CD8 naive on two plates, and CD8 memory on one plate. To estimate repertoire size and how much clonotypes are shared between individuals, the study performed deep sequencing of blood TCR repertoires from about five healthy adults. Libraries were prepared and TCR repertoires were sequenced by different laboratories using diverse techniques, in order to increase sequencing depth and limit assay-specific biases. Per donor, leukapheresis produced somewhere between about 0.8 and 9 billion PBMCs.

Study-level results and caveats: Naive subsets generally had larger estimated clonotype richness than memory subsets. Pairwise subsampling indicated that sequencing depth was expected to affect the degree of clonotype sharing among donors. Sampling was restricted to blood, and TCR repertoires in tissue are likely to differ from TCR repertoires in blood. Rarefaction of sorted-subset datasets indicated incomplete sequencing despite the large sequencing depth. About 5% of naive CD4, around 4% of naive CD8, around 2.3% of memory CD4, and 0.4% of memory CD8 clonotypes were shared across a few donors. Because the study included only a small number of donors, the genetic and exposure-history diversity represented was limited. Compared with non-shared clonotypes, the clonotypes found in all four sorted-subset donors had higher generation probabilities.

The V and J segments used are TRBV7-2 and TRBJ2-7, with 13 central nucleotides matching TRBD2. The sample was naive CD8+ T cells sorted from blood. Explained via the paper, the cell subset or site label denotes: CD45RA+CCR7+. The receptor was isolated from a man aged 18 to 30 in good health. Here is the DNA: TGTGCCAGCAGGGGACTAGCGGGGTCCTACGAGCAGTACTTC. It translates as CASRGLAGSYEQYF.